Below are 22 T cell receptor beta chains sequenced from a single sample in a study of T-cell memory formation after mild COVID-19. TCRdb reprocessed the 5' RACE reads with MiXCR, giving one entry per CDR3 protein. The repertoire consists of around 310,000 distinct CDR3 sequences, with about a sixth occurring once and the leading ten covering about a fifth. Material: PBMCs or a T cell subset sorted from them (not recorded which). These receptors all stem from a man between 18 and 35 years old who had mild COVID-19 (a few samples of this study predate the infection). Cell type and time point are not known.

Only a few counts were recorded for this clonotype. The gene calls are TRBV6-2 or TRBV6-3 and TRBJ1-1; no clear D. V lost 6 bases and J 4 bases, leaving 9 bases between the germline ends. CDR3 length: 12 residues. Per germline, CDR1 MNHEY and CDR2 SVGEGT. For the CDR3, the DNA is TGTGCCAGCAGCAGGAGAGCCACTGAAGCTTTCTTT. This sequence encodes CASSRRATEAFF.

For this clonotype: This may come from a read error, since a much larger clone is one base off. V gene TRBV11-3 combines with J gene TRBJ2-3, with a tentative D call TRBD2 (5 bases). CDR1 SGHNT and CDR2 YENEEA come from the germline V gene. Trimming took 4 bases from V and 6 from J, leaving 17 bases between them. The CDR3 length is 15 residues. CDR3 DNA sequence: TGTGCCAGCAGCTCACCGGGGTGTCCGAGGGATACGCAGTATTTT. Translation: CASSSPGCPRDTQYF. The full variable domain, in which reference TRBV11-3 and TRBJ2-3 provide the parts outside the CDR3, is EAGVVQSPRYKIIEKKQPVAFWCNPISGHNTLYWYLQNLGQGPELLIRYENEEAVDDSQLPKDRFSAERLKGVDSTLKIQPAELGDSAVYLCASSSPGCPRDTQYFGPGTRLTVL.

This clonotype has ten or more counts. This chain joins TRBV5-5 and TRBJ2-3; TRBD2 might be the D (5 bases). This CDR3 spans 14 amino acids. V lost 7 bases and J 4 bases, leaving 16 bases between the germline ends. In germline, CDR1 is SGHKS, CDR2 YYEKEE (reference sequence). Here the CDR3 DNA reads TGTGCCAGCGGCCCCCTCGGCGGGTCAGATACGCAGTATTTT. Amino acids: CASGPLGGSDTQYF.

V is TRBV13 and J is TRBJ1-2; D is unresolved. The ends were cut back, 5 bases at V and 6 bases at J, with 25 bases in the middle. The CDR3 loop spans 17 amino acids. CDR1 is PRHDT, CDR2 FYEKMQ, per germline (reference sequence). The DNA for the CDR3 is TGTGCCAGCAGCCGGACGCCAGCAAAAATTCACCCTGATGGCTACACCTTC. Its translation: CASSRTPAKIHPDGYTF.

Ten or more counts support this clonotype. V is TRBV5-1 and J is TRBJ2-3; no clear D. Germline V CDR1 and CDR2: SGHRS, YFSETQ. The CDR3 spans 13 residues. Trimming pared 3 bases from V and 4 bases from J, leaving 9 bases between. CDR3 loop: CASSSPGADTQYF. The CDR3 region has the DNA TGCGCCAGCAGCTCGCCGGGCGCAGATACGCAGTATTTT.

Only a few counts were recorded for this clonotype. The chain couples TRBV5-1 to TRBJ2-1; TRBD2 aligns across 13 bases. V dropped 0 bases and J dropped 6; count of bases not matched to a gene: 3. This CDR3 comprises 16 residues. Per the germline V gene, CDR1 is SGHRS and CDR2 is YFSETQ. This chain's CDR3 is CASSLGGLAGANEQFF. CDR3 DNA sequence: TGCGCCAGCAGCTTGGGAGGACTAGCGGGGGCCAATGAGCAGTTCTTC.

This clonotype came up many times. This chain joins TRBV5-1 and TRBJ1-6, with 7 bases lining up with TRBD1. Trimming removed 5 bases from V and 9 bases from J; junction bases left unmatched: 17. Germline CDR1 reads SGHRS; CDR2 reads YFSETQ. This CDR3 region has 17 residues. The CDR3 is CASSLIGTGAAGSPLHF. The CDR3 DNA reads TGCGCCAGCAGTTTGATCGGAACAGGGGCAGCGGGTTCACCCCTCCACTTT.

This chain links TRBV10-3 with TRBJ2-3, with a possible D match to TRBD1 (5 bases). From germline, CDR1 is ENHRY and CDR2 SYGVKD. The CDR3 totals 15 residues. The V and J ends lost 5 bases and 0 bases respectively, with 12 bases between them. CDR3 sequence reads: CAISKRTLSTDTQYF. In DNA, the CDR3 is TGTGCCATCAGTAAAAGGACACTAAGCACAGATACGCAGTATTTT.

This clonotype was observed at least ten times. The CDR3 sequence: CSVERNGGGQETQYF. The DNA of the CDR3 is TGCAGCGTTGAGAGAAACGGGGGCGGGCAAGAGACCCAGTACTTC. The chain is built from TRBV29-1 and TRBJ2-5; D is perhaps TRBD1 or TRBD2 (6 bases each). Germline lookup yields CDR1 SQVTM and CDR2 ANQGSEA. The CDR3 is 15 residues long. Trimming removed 3 bases at V and 2 bases at J, with 16 bases between.

The rearrangement links TRBV6-5 to TRBJ1-1, with 9 positions matching TRBD1. CDR1 MNHEY and CDR2 SVGAGI come from the germline V gene. Trimming removed 6 bases from V and 3 bases from J; junction bases left unmatched: 5. This CDR3 has 14 residues. The CDR3 DNA sequence: TGTGCCAGCAGACGGACAGGGGTGGACACTGAAGCTTTCTTT. Its protein product is CASRRTGVDTEAFF.

This clonotype was recorded a few times. The chain recombines TRBV4-3 with TRBJ1-1; D is perhaps TRBD1 (5 bases). This CDR3 contains 15 residues. The germline V gene has CDR1 LGHNA and CDR2 YSLEER. Trimming removed 0 bases from V and 5 bases from J, with 13 bases in between. The CDR3 region has the DNA TGCGCCAGCAGCCAAGACTGGGCAAGGGGTACTGAAGCTTTCTTT. Encoded protein: CASSQDWARGTEAFF.

The genes are TRBV14 and TRBJ2-1; 13 bases align to TRBD2. V gave up 3 bases and J gave up 0 bases; unmatched junction bases: 11. In germline, CDR1 is SGHDN, CDR2 FVKESK. The CDR3 has 20 residues. The CDR3 here is CASSQTVPGLAGSSYNEQFF. The CDR3 DNA is TGTGCCAGCAGCCAGACTGTCCCGGGACTAGCGGGAAGCTCCTACAATGAGCAGTTCTTC.

This clonotype appeared a few times. The CDR3 DNA sequence: TGTGCCAGCAGCCAAGATCGGGTGGGTGAGCAGTTCTTC. This gives the protein CASSQDRVGEQFF. The chain carries TRBV3-1 and TRBJ2-1, with D unresolved. CDR3 length equals 13 residues. Trimming left V 0 bases short and J 9 bases short, with 9 bases between. CDR1 is LGHDT, CDR2 YNNKEL, per germline (reference sequence).

The genes are TRBV5-6 and TRBJ2-5; 9 bases fit TRBD1. Per germline, CDR1 SGHDT and CDR2 YYEEEE. V lost 1 base to trimming and J lost 4 bases; unmatched junction nucleotides: 8. The CDR3 contains 16 residues. The CDR3 DNA follows: TGTGCCAGCAGCTTGTGGGCCGGGACAGGGACAGAGACCCAGTACTTC. This gives the protein CASSLWAGTGTETQYF. Using reference TRBV5-6 and TRBJ2-5 for the parts outside the CDR3, the full variable domain is DAGVTQSPTHLIKTRGQQVTLRCSPKSGHDTVSWYQQALGQGPQFIFQYYEEEERQRGNFPDRFSGHQFPNYSSELNVNALLLGDSALYLCASSLWAGTGTETQYFGPGTRLLVL.

This clonotype was counted a few times. The genes are TRBV9 and TRBJ1-1, with D uncertain. Per the germline V gene, CDR1 is SGDLS and CDR2 is YYNGEE. With 0 bases removed from V and 1 base from J, the gap between germline ends came to 7 bases. The CDR3 is 14 residues long. The CDR3 DNA reads as TGTGCCAGCAGCGTAGAACAGCGGAACACTGAAGCTTTCTTT. As protein: CASSVEQRNTEAFF.

This clonotype has only a few counts. The chain employs TRBV4-1 and TRBJ2-1, with 11 bases matching TRBD2. The CDR3 contains 18 residues. Per the germline V gene, CDR1 is MGHRA and CDR2 is YSYEKL. V gave up 0 bases and J gave up 0 bases; unmatched junction bases: 4. The CDR3 protein is CASSQELAGASSYNEQFF. The CDR3 DNA is TGCGCCAGCAGCCAAGAACTAGCGGGGGCTAGCTCCTACAATGAGCAGTTCTTC.

This clonotype was counted many times. This chain links TRBV5-4 with TRBJ1-2; 8 nucleotides agree with TRBD1. Germline V lookup: CDR1 SGHNT, CDR2 YYREEE (reference sequence). V was pared by 0 bases and J by 4 bases, with 2 bases of the junction left unmatched. This CDR3 region has 14 residues. The CDR3 protein is CASSLGQGSYGYTF. The CDR3 region has the DNA TGTGCCAGCAGCTTGGGACAGGGGAGCTATGGCTACACCTTC.

This clonotype has more than one count but fewer than ten. The chain uses TRBV7-2 and TRBJ2-1, with 16 bases matching TRBD2. This CDR3 has 18 amino acids. The V gene's germline CDR1 is SGHTA and CDR2 FQGNSA. Trimming cost V 4 bases and J 9 bases; bases outside gene matches: 12. The CDR3 reads CASSSGLAGGLSVAEQFF. The CDR3 DNA sequence: TGTGCCAGCAGCTCGGGACTAGCGGGGGGGCTTTCGGTCGCTGAGCAGTTCTTC.

This clonotype has more than one count but fewer than ten. The rearrangement uses TRBV5-1 and TRBJ2-3; TRBD1 aligns across 8 bases. The CDR3 is 15 amino acids. In germline, CDR1 is SGHRS, CDR2 YFSETQ. V dropped 5 bases and J dropped 3; count of bases not matched to a gene: 8. The CDR3 is CASRLQTGGTDTQYF. The CDR3 DNA reads as TGCGCCAGCAGGCTTCAAACAGGGGGGACAGATACGCAGTATTTT. The full variable domain, rest sourced from reference TRBV5-1 and TRBJ2-3, is KAGVTQTPRYLIKTRGQQVTLSCSPISGHRSVSWYQQTPGQGLQFLFEYFSETQRNKGNFPGRFSGRQFSNSRSEMNVSTLELGDSALYLCASRLQTGGTDTQYFGPGTRLTVL.

This clonotype was seen repeatedly, ten times or more. The rearrangement uses TRBV5-6 and TRBJ2-5; D gene unclear. The V end lost 4 bases, the J end lost 3 bases, and 10 bases lay between the germline ends. The V gene's germline CDR1 is SGHDT and CDR2 YYEEEE. The CDR3 is made up of 13 amino acids. CDR3 protein: CASSLWLEETQYF. The CDR3, as DNA: TGTGCCAGCAGCCTGTGGCTAGAAGAGACCCAGTACTTC.

There are a few counts of this clonotype. The genes are TRBV7-2 and TRBJ2-5; 7 nucleotides match TRBD1. Germline CDR1 is SGHTA and CDR2 is FQGNSA. This CDR3 region has 14 residues. V shed 4 bases, J shed 3 bases, and the junction held 5 bases outside the gene matches. DNA of the CDR3: TGTGCCAGCAGCTCAGACAGGGCCGAAGAGACCCAGTACTTC. The encoded protein is CASSSDRAEETQYF.

This clonotype was detected ten times or more. V is TRBV7-3 and J is TRBJ2-7; tentatively, D is TRBD2 (5 bases). The V gene lost 2 bases and the J gene lost 5 bases, with 16 bases spanning the gap. From germline, CDR1 is SGHTA and CDR2 FQGTGA. This CDR3 region has 15 residues. The CDR3 nucleotides are TGTGCCAGCAGCTTAGACGGGGTCCCGGGCCACGAGCAGTACTTC. Translated: CASSLDGVPGHEQYF.